The 32 T cell receptor beta chains reported below all come from one sample, sequenced in a study of CD8 T cells in ankylosing spondylitis. Findings of the study overall: Blood of patients with ankylosing spondylitis appeared to be characterized by a TCR beta motif of several highly homologous variants.

TCRdb used MiXCR to reprocess the 5' RACE reads, holding one entry per CDR3 protein. The data hold around 480,000 distinct CDR3 sequences, with about a sixth observed a single time. These receptors lack a known antigen. The sequenced sample was blood, either unsorted or a sorted T cell fraction (not recorded which). The receptors here all came from a male donor with ankylosing spondylitis.

This clonotype came up many times. The chain has TRBV4-1 and TRBJ1-1, with no clear D. Trimming removed 1 base from V and 4 bases from J, with 13 bases in between. Germline V lookup: CDR1 MGHRA, CDR2 YSYEKL. The CDR3 runs to 15 residues. CDR3 region: CASSQGRGWGTEAFF. For the CDR3, the DNA is TGCGCCAGCAGCCAAGGGCGCGGATGGGGCACTGAAGCTTTCTTT.

This sequence joins TRBV7-2 and TRBJ2-3; perhaps D is TRBD1 or TRBD2 (5 bases each). Germline CDR1 is SGHTA and CDR2 is FQGNSA. Trimming shortened V by 5 bases and J by 2 bases, and 11 bases separated the two germline ends. The CDR3 sequence is 14 residues long. The DNA for the CDR3 is TGTGCCAGCAGCCGCCGGGACCACACAGATACGCAGTATTTT. Translated: CASSRRDHTDTQYF. The variable domain in full, with the rest retrieved from reference TRBV7-2 and TRBJ2-3, is GAGVSQSPSNKVTEKGKDVELRCDPISGHTALYWYRQSLGQGLEFLIYFQGNSAPDKSGLPSDRFSAERTGGSVSTLTIQRTQQEDSAVYLCASSRRDHTDTQYFGPGTRLTVL.

The chain couples TRBV20-1 to TRBJ2-5; 12 bases line up with TRBD2. V was clipped by 1 base and J by 5 bases; unmatched bases: 8. The CDR3 spans 16 residues. Germline CDR1 and CDR2: DFQATT and SNEGSKA (reference sequence). This CDR3 reads CSARADTSGGWETQYF. The CDR3 bases are TGCAGTGCTAGAGCTGACACTAGCGGGGGGTGGGAGACCCAGTACTTC.

This clonotype was seen repeatedly, ten times or more. The gene calls are TRBV12-3 or TRBV12-4 and TRBJ2-7; possible D gene TRBD2, 6 bases. CDR3 length: 12 amino acids. The ends were cut back, 6 bases at V and 6 bases at J, with 12 bases in the middle. The CDR3 DNA reads as TGTGCCAGCAGGGGGGACTTAATCGAGCAGTACTTC. This translates into CASRGDLIEQYF.

The sample holds a few counts of this clonotype. The J gene is TRBJ2-1, the V gene TRBV11-2, with TRBD1 matching over 10 bases. Germline V gives CDR1 SGHAT, CDR2 FQNNGV. The ends lost 1 base at V and 8 bases at J; junction bases unmatched: 8. The CDR3 loop spans 16 amino acids. The CDR3 sequence is CASSLVGTGAHDEQFF. The CDR3 nucleotides are TGTGCCAGCAGCTTAGTTGGGACAGGGGCGCACGATGAGCAGTTCTTC. The whole variable domain, remainder taken from reference TRBV11-2 and TRBJ2-1, is EAGVAQSPRYKIIEKRQSVAFWCNPISGHATLYWYQQILGQGPKLLIQFQNNGVVDDSQLPKDRFSAERLKGVDSTLKIQPAKLEDSAVYLCASSLVGTGAHDEQFFGPGTRLTVL.

V is TRBV20-1 and J is TRBJ2-1, with TRBD2 matching 13 bases. CDR1 DFQATT and CDR2 SNEGSKA come from the germline V gene (reference sequence). The CDR3 has 16 amino acids. The trim removed 3 bases at V and 8 bases at J, leaving 10 bases unmatched. The CDR3 sequence is CSASPTSGRAWYEQFF. CDR3 bases: TGCAGTGCTAGCCCCACTAGCGGGAGGGCCTGGTATGAGCAGTTCTTC.

The CDR3 protein is CASSSLDRVADTQYF. CDR3 nucleotide sequence: TGTGCCAGCAGTTCCCTGGACAGGGTTGCGGATACGCAGTATTTT. The chain employs TRBV12-3 or TRBV12-4 and TRBJ2-3, with 8 bases that match TRBD1. J gave up 6 bases and V 4 bases, and 9 bases lay outside the gene matches. CDR3 length: 15 residues.

The rearrangement links TRBV27 to TRBJ1-2, with TRBD1 as a possible D gene (6 bases). The germline V and J ends were trimmed by 6 bases and 4 bases, with 15 bases remaining between them. The V gene's germline CDR1 is MNHEY and CDR2 SMNVEV (reference sequence). The CDR3 is 14 residues long. The CDR3 protein is CASRKLGAGYGYTF. Written as DNA, the CDR3 is TGTGCCAGCAGGAAATTGGGGGCGGGCTATGGCTACACCTTC.

The V and J genes are TRBV7-8 and TRBJ2-3; D is unclear. The V gene's germline CDR1 is SGHVS and CDR2 FQNEAQ. This CDR3 contains 16 residues. Trimming removed 7 bases from V and 2 bases from J, with 19 bases in between. The CDR3 is CASTPRMAGLTDTQYF. In nucleotides, the CDR3 is TGTGCCAGCACACCTAGGATGGCAGGCCTCACAGATACGCAGTATTTT. The full variable domain, its missing parts supplied by reference TRBV7-8 and TRBJ2-3, is GAGVSQSPRYKVAKRGQDVALRCDPISGHVSLFWYQQALGQGPEFLTYFQNEAQLDKSGLPSDRFFAERPEGSVSTLKIQRTQQEDSAVYLCASTPRMAGLTDTQYFGPGTRLTVL.

This clonotype has a handful of counts. This rearrangement joins TRBV27 to TRBJ1-2; D is unclear. Germline V gene lookup returns CDR1 MNHEY and CDR2 SMNVEV (reference sequence). The CDR3 has 13 amino acids. The germline V and J ends were trimmed by 0 bases and 7 bases, with 9 bases remaining between them. The CDR3 bases are TGTGCCAGCAGTTTATCAGGGTATGGTGGCTACACCTTC. This sequence encodes CASSLSGYGGYTF.

The genes are TRBV7-8 and TRBJ2-1, with 11 bases that match TRBD2. The ends lost 3 bases at V and 4 bases at J; junction bases unmatched: 5. CDR1 and CDR2 from the germline V gene are SGHVS and FQNEAQ. This CDR3 has 16 residues. CDR3 nucleotides: TGTGCCAGCAGCTTGGCCACTAGCGGGGGTTACAATGAGCAGTTCTTC. It codes for CASSLATSGGYNEQFF.

In its sample, this clonotype was seen a few times. The chain employs TRBV2 and TRBJ2-2, with D perhaps TRBD1 (5 bases). This CDR3 contains 15 residues. The germline V and J ends were trimmed by 7 bases and 2 bases, with 14 bases remaining between them. Germline V lookup: CDR1 SNHLY, CDR2 FYNNEI. The CDR3 coding sequence is TGTGCCAGCAACTACGGTGGGGCAAACACCGGGGAGCTGTTTTTT. It is translated as CASNYGGANTGELFF.

The chain combines TRBV29-1 with TRBJ1-2, with D possibly matching TRBD1 (5 bases). CDR1 is SQVTM and CDR2 is ANQGSEA in the germline V gene. The V gene lost 1 base and the J gene lost 7 bases, with 10 bases spanning the gap. This CDR3 spans 12 amino acids. The CDR3 protein is CSVEVGAGGYTF. Written as DNA, the CDR3 is TGCAGCGTTGAAGTTGGGGCCGGTGGCTACACCTTC.

This clonotype was found a few times. The V call is TRBV24-1, the J call TRBJ1-5; D possibly corresponds to TRBD1 (5 bases). V gave up 4 bases and J gave up 1 base, with 22 bases separating them. The CDR3 spans 19 residues. CDR1 KGHDR and CDR2 SFDVKD come from the germline V gene. The CDR3 protein is CATSDSSGTGFGSNQPQHF. As DNA, the CDR3 is TGTGCCACCAGTGACTCCTCCGGGACTGGGTTCGGGAGCAATCAGCCCCAGCATTTT.

There are many counts of this clonotype. The chain uses TRBV5-1 and TRBJ1-4, with a weak D call TRBD1 (6 bases). The CDR3 length is 16 residues. V gave up 4 bases and J gave up 4 bases, with 17 bases separating them. The germline CDR1 and CDR2 sequences are SGHRS and YFSETQ. The CDR3 region is CASSPDAQGNNEKLFF. In DNA, the CDR3 is TGCGCCAGCAGCCCGGATGCACAGGGAAATAATGAAAAACTGTTTTTT.

The V and J genes are TRBV11-2 and TRBJ2-5; TRBD1 matches at 10 bases. Germline CDR1 and CDR2: SGHAT and FQNNGV. CDR3 length: 16 residues. After removal of 5 bases from V and 2 bases from J, the junction contained 8 bases not matched to a gene. CDR3 DNA sequence: TGTGCCAGCAGCCGAAGCGGGACAGGGGCTCAAGAGACCCAGTACTTC. Translation: CASSRSGTGAQETQYF.

The chain combines TRBV27 with TRBJ2-3; tentatively, D is TRBD1 (6 bases). CDR1 MNHEY and CDR2 SMNVEV come from the germline V gene (reference sequence). V was cut by 5 bases and J by 4 bases, with 13 bases left in between. The CDR3 runs to 14 residues. The CDR3 DNA follows: TGTGCCAGCAGTACAACAAGGGGGTCAGATACGCAGTATTTT. It is translated as CASSTTRGSDTQYF.

This clonotype has just a few counts. This sequence joins TRBV7-9 and TRBJ1-1, with D unresolved. The germline V gene has CDR1 SEHNR and CDR2 FQNEAQ (reference sequence). V lost 5 bases to trimming and J lost 7 bases, with 11 bases between them. This CDR3 contains 12 residues. The chain's CDR3 is CASSPRWGEAFF. CDR3 DNA sequence: TGTGCCAGCAGCCCCCGCTGGGGTGAAGCTTTCTTT. Full variable domain (rest looked up from reference TRBV7-9 and TRBJ1-1): DTGVSQNPRHKITKRGQNVTFRCDPISEHNRLYWYRQTLGQGPEFLTYFQNEAQLEKSRLLSDRFSAERPKGSFSTLEIQRTEQGDSAMYLCASSPRWGEAFFGQGTRLTVV.

This clonotype was detected a few times. This rearrangement joins TRBV30 to TRBJ2-7; D not resolved. Trimming cost V 0 bases and J 5 bases, with 8 bases left between them. Germline-derived CDR1 and CDR2 are GTSNPN and SVGIG (reference sequence). This CDR3 comprises 12 residues. CDR3 nucleotide sequence: TGTGCCTGGAGTGTGGTTCCGAACGAGCAGTACTTC. This encodes CAWSVVPNEQYF.

The gene calls are TRBV12-3 or TRBV12-4 and TRBJ1-4; no clear D. Trimming stripped 6 bases from V and 5 bases from J, with 10 bases between. The CDR3 is 13 residues long. DNA for the CDR3: TGTGCCAGCAGCCCCCACACGAATGAAAAACTGTTTTTT. This encodes CASSPHTNEKLFF.

There are a few counts of this clonotype. The chain is built from TRBV4-1 and TRBJ1-4, with unresolved D. The V and J ends lost 1 base and 8 bases respectively, with 17 bases between them. The V gene's germline CDR1 is MGHRA and CDR2 YSYEKL. The CDR3 sequence is 16 residues long. DNA for the CDR3: TGCGCCAGCAGCCAAGTTAGAAGATGGGAAGGAGAAAAACTGTTTTTT. Translation: CASSQVRRWEGEKLFF.

This clonotype was counted a few times. CDR3 sequence (DNA): TGTGCCAGCAGCTGGGACAGAAGAGGGGGCAATGAGCAGTTCTTC. Translated: CASSWDRRGGNEQFF. V gene TRBV6-1 combines with J gene TRBJ2-1, with 7 bases aligning to TRBD1. The CDR3 length is 15 residues. Trimming removed 6 bases from V and 6 bases from J; junction bases left unmatched: 11. Per germline, CDR1 MNHNS and CDR2 SASEGT.

The chain couples TRBV4-3 to TRBJ2-5; D unresolved. The V gene's germline CDR1 is LGHNA and CDR2 YSLEER. The CDR3 is 15 amino acids. Trimming stripped 2 bases from V and 5 bases from J, with 15 bases between. The CDR3 is CASSQSAWVYETQYF. Written as DNA, the CDR3 is TGCGCCAGCAGCCAATCGGCTTGGGTCTATGAGACCCAGTACTTC.

This clonotype was seen more than once but under ten times. This chain links TRBV15 with TRBJ1-1, with D hard to call. Trimming took off 6 bases at V and 3 bases at J, with 11 bases between the two ends. This CDR3 is 13 amino acids long. The V gene's germline CDR1 is LNHNV and CDR2 YYDKDF (reference sequence). The CDR3: CATRAMRDTEAFF. The CDR3 DNA sequence: TGTGCCACCAGGGCCATGAGGGACACTGAAGCTTTCTTT.

V is TRBV18 and J is TRBJ2-5; D remains ambiguous. The CDR3 is made up of 16 amino acids. The V and J ends lost 1 base and 0 bases respectively, with 12 bases between them. From germline, CDR1 is KGHSH and CDR2 LQKENI. The CDR3 here is CASSPLLSEYQETQYF. DNA for the CDR3: TGTGCCAGCTCACCACTGTTGTCTGAGTACCAAGAGACCCAGTACTTC.

In this sample, this clonotype turned up a few times. The chain uses TRBV25-1 and TRBJ2-7, with TRBD1 identical over 9 bases. CDR3 length: 13 residues. The V gene's germline CDR1 is MGHDK and CDR2 SYGVNS. Losses at the gene ends were 6 bases for V and 5 bases for J; bases not matched to a gene: 5. The CDR3 is CASSAGTGNEQYF. CDR3 bases: TGTGCCAGCAGCGCCGGGACAGGGAACGAGCAGTACTTC.

This clonotype was counted only a few times. The chain recombines TRBV12-3 or TRBV12-4 with TRBJ2-1; D possibly corresponds to TRBD2 (5 bases). The germline V and J ends were trimmed by 6 bases and 6 bases, with 15 bases remaining between them. The CDR3 consists of 14 residues. The CDR3 sequence is CASSPWASSNEQFF. The CDR3 DNA reads TGTGCCAGCAGCCCCTGGGCTAGCAGCAATGAGCAGTTCTTC.

The chain is built from TRBV5-6 and TRBJ2-1, with 13 bases identical to TRBD2. The V gene end was trimmed by 6 bases and the J gene end by 4 bases; junction bases not matched to a gene: 10. The germline V gene has CDR1 SGHDT and CDR2 YYEEEE. The CDR3 spans 17 residues. The CDR3 loop is CASISGLAGALYNEQFF. Written as DNA, the CDR3 is TGTGCCAGCATCAGTGGACTAGCGGGGGCCCTTTACAATGAGCAGTTCTTC. The full variable domain, its missing parts supplied by reference TRBV5-6 and TRBJ2-1, is DAGVTQSPTHLIKTRGQQVTLRCSPKSGHDTVSWYQQALGQGPQFIFQYYEEEERQRGNFPDRFSGHQFPNYSSELNVNALLLGDSALYLCASISGLAGALYNEQFFGPGTRLTVL.

This clonotype was seen a handful of times. The genes are TRBV7-2 and TRBJ2-3; 8 nucleotides line up with TRBD2. Per the germline V gene, CDR1 is SGHTA and CDR2 is FQGNSA. V shed 5 bases and J 10 bases; nucleotides not matched to a gene: 8. The CDR3 loop spans 13 amino acids. DNA for the CDR3: TGTGCCAGCAGCCTGATGATAGCGGGACCGCAGTATTTT. Its protein product is CASSLMIAGPQYF. Supplemented by reference TRBV7-2 and TRBJ2-3, the full variable domain reads GAGVSQSPSNKVTEKGKDVELRCDPISGHTALYWYRQSLGQGLEFLIYFQGNSAPDKSGLPSDRFSAERTGGSVSTLTIQRTQQEDSAVYLCASSLMIAGPQYFGPGTRLTVL.

This clonotype was found a few times. The rearrangement joins TRBV20-1 to TRBJ1-2, with D possibly matching TRBD1 (5 bases). The germline V gene encodes CDR1 DFQATT and CDR2 SNEGSKA (reference sequence). Trimming left V 4 bases short and J 5 bases short, with 17 bases between. This CDR3 region has 14 residues. CDR3 in amino acids: CSATRQRNTYGYTF. Here the CDR3 DNA reads TGCAGTGCTACCCGACAGAGAAACACGTATGGCTACACCTTC.

V gene TRBV18 combines with J gene TRBJ1-2; D remains unclear. Germline CDR1 is KGHSH and CDR2 is LQKENI. CDR3 size: 13 residues. Trimming removed 4 bases at V and 5 bases at J, with 11 bases between. This CDR3 is CASSREARYGYTF. CDR3 nucleotide sequence: TGTGCCAGCTCACGCGAGGCCCGTTATGGCTACACCTTC.

This clonotype was detected only a few times. The genes are TRBV7-9 and TRBJ2-3, with 12 bases that match TRBD2. Germline V gene lookup returns CDR1 SEHNR and CDR2 FQNEAQ (reference sequence). The CDR3 extends over 17 amino acids. Germline trimming cut 4 bases from V and 0 bases from J; bases unmatched to any gene: 5. The chain's CDR3 is CASSSRTSGASTDTQYF. CDR3 DNA sequence: TGTGCCAGCAGCTCCCGGACTAGCGGGGCTAGCACAGATACGCAGTATTTT.